A selection of T cell receptor beta chains follows, all from one sample in a study of blood T cell repertoires in COVID-19. Profiled with immunoSEQ multiplex PCR; TCRdb holds only in-frame clones, not every one. The sample includes hundreds of thousands of clones, over 75% of them seen just once. Specimen: PBMCs or T cells enriched from blood (not recorded which). These receptor sequences come from a man younger than 35 who had recovered from COVID-19. CDR3s include the opening cysteine and the closing phenylalanine or tryptophan. D genes are given only for firm matches. The size field is filled for only some rows; it gives once, few, many or a size class.

V gene	D gene	J gene	clone size	CDR3 protein	CDR3 DNA
TRBV10-1	TRBD1	TRBJ2-5	.	CASSECEPTGSEETQYF	TGCGCCAGCAGTGAATGCGAACCGACAGGGTCCGAGGAGACCCAGTACTTC
TRBV5-6	.	TRBJ1-2	.	CASSPDRPQGKSDYGYTF	TGTGCCAGCAGTCCAGACAGGCCCCAAGGAAAGTCAGACTATGGCTACACCTTC
TRBV3-1/TRBV3-2	.	TRBJ1-4	.	CASSQVGTGRSQLNEKLFF	TGTGCCAGCAGCCAAGTTGGTACAGGGCGATCCCAATTAAATGAAAAACTGTTTTTT
TRBV18	.	TRBJ2-5	.	CASSPSRGGEETQYF	TGTGCCAGCTCACCAAGCCGGGGCGGGGAAGAGACCCAGTACTTC
TRBV7-2	.	TRBJ2-3	.	CASSLQANTDTQYF	TGTGCCAGCAGCTTACAGGCGAACACAGATACGCAGTATTTT
TRBV2	.	TRBJ2-5	.	CASRSDSQRKTQYF	TGTGCCAGCAGGTCGGACAGTCAACGAAAGACCCAGTACTTC
TRBV6-5	TRBD1	TRBJ1-2	.	CASSWTGEGYTF	TGTGCCAGCAGTTGGACAGGGGAAGGCTACACCTTC
TRBV6-1	TRBD2	TRBJ2-1	few	CASSEDAGGGYNEQFF	TGTGCCAGCAGTGAAGATGCGGGGGGGGGTTACAATGAGCAGTTCTTC
TRBV28	TRBD1	TRBJ1-1	.	CASSSTWGQGGTEAFF	TGTGCCAGCAGTTCGACCTGGGGACAGGGGGGCACTGAAGCTTTCTTT
TRBV4-1	.	TRBJ1-1	.	CASSLDRSTEAFF	TGCGCCAGCAGCTTAGACAGGAGCACTGAAGCTTTCTTT
TRBV4-1	TRBD2	TRBJ2-1	.	CASSLGLAGVREQFF	TGCGCCAGCAGCCTCGGACTAGCGGGAGTTCGTGAGCAGTTCTTC
TRBV9	TRBD1	TRBJ1-4	.	CASSSTGFEEKLFF	TGTGCCAGCAGCTCGACAGGGTTCGAAGAAAAACTGTTTTTT
TRBV28	TRBD1	TRBJ1-2	.	CASRNSGTGGIYGYTF	TGTGCCAGCAGAAACTCAGGGACAGGGGGGATCTATGGCTACACCTTC
TRBV7-9	.	TRBJ1-4	once	CASSLAQGNEKLFF	TGTGCCAGCAGCTTAGCCCAGGGTAATGAAAAACTGTTTTTT
TRBV7-2	TRBD1	TRBJ1-2	.	CASSLGQVYGYTF	TGTGCCAGCAGCCTGGGACAGGTCTATGGCTACACCTTC
TRBV27	.	TRBJ1-2	once	CASSRGGVGYTF	TGTGCCAGCAGTCGCGGGGGAGTAGGCTACACCTTC
TRBV2	.	TRBJ2-1	.	CASRVDRYNEQFF	TGTGCCAGCAGAGTAGACAGATACAATGAGCAGTTCTTC